The present T cell receptor (beta chain) was sequenced within a study of technical replicates of blood from a handful of donors. Clones were sequenced by immunoSEQ multiplex PCR, and TCRdb holds only the in-frame ones, with some missing. This sample has about 82,000 clones, with 85% to 95% found just once. The CDR3 has 17 residues. V lost 0 bases and J lost 5; bases outside the gene matches: 8. Germline CDR1 MGHRA, CDR2 YSYEKL. This chain connects TRBV4-1 to TRBJ2-5; TRBD2 matches at 11 bases. This clonotype was obtained from a human donor in good health. The specimen was T cells isolated from PBMCs. Here the CDR3 DNA reads TGCGCCAGCAGCCAAGAAGGCCTAGCGGGGGGCACGGAGACCCAGTACTTC. Its protein product is CASSQEGLAGGTETQYF.